The sequence of this T cell receptor beta chain was determined in a study of radiation and T cells in renal cell carcinoma. Study-wide background: Nephrectomy followed 15 Gy stereotactic body radiation by 4 weeks. Study-level points and caveats: From baseline, blood top tumor clonotypes peaked at 2 weeks post-radiation. No pretreatment tumor biopsies were available for baseline clonotypes.

TCRdb's copy holds only in-frame clones and misses some; the assay was immunoSEQ multiplex PCR. The data contain about 150,000 clones, approximately 90% of them singletons. The ends lost 1 base at V and 6 bases at J; junction bases unmatched: 5. This CDR3 spans 16 amino acids. Germline lookup yields CDR1 SEHNR and CDR2 FQNEAQ (reference sequence). Time point denoted: blood 2 weeks post-SBRT. The treatment is: 15 Gy SBRT to primary tumor, nephrectomy 4 weeks later. The tumor was a clear cell renal cell carcinoma. About this clone itself: The antigen is unknown.

The sequences come from blood, collected from a patient whose treatment included radiotherapy and nephrectomy. This clonotype was obtained from a woman in her forties or fifties with renal cell carcinoma. The V call is TRBV7-9, the J call TRBJ1-6, with TRBD1 identical over 8 bases. The CDR3 sequence: CASSLGGTGRNSPLHF. Here the CDR3 DNA reads TGTGCCAGCAGCTTAGGGGGGACAGGCCGTAATTCACCCCTCCACTTT.